This T cell receptor (beta chain) was sequenced during a study of T cell repertoires in cytomegalovirus infection. Study-level background: CMV infection together with matching HLA type was indicated by public TCR beta signatures.

TCRdb recomputed calls from the reads with MiXCR, one row per CDR3 protein. The sample lists around 740,000 distinct CDR3 sequences; 35% were seen once. This CDR3 spans 13 amino acids. In germline, CDR1 is SGHNT, CDR2 YENEEA. V gave up 0 bases and J gave up 10 bases, with 10 bases separating them. V and J are TRBV11-3 and TRBJ2-1; D is unresolved. The source is a human donor in good health (CMV status not recorded). Some clones in this sample may be carry-over from other donors' samples. Sequencing was done on a sample of PBMCs. The CDR3: CASSLDLGKEQFF. For the CDR3, the DNA is TGTGCCAGCAGCTTAGATCTAGGGAAGGAGCAGTTCTTC.